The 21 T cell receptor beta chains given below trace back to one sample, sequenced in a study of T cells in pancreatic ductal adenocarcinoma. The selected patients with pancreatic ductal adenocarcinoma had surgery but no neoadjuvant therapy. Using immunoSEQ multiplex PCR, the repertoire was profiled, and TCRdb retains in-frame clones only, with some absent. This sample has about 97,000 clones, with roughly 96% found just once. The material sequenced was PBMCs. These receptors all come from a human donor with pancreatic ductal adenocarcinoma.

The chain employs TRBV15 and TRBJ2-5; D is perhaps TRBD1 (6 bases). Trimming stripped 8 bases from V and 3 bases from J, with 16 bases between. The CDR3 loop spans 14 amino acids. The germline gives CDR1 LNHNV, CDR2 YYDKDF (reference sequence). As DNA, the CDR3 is TGTGCCACCGCCTCGGGACACATGAAAGAGACCCAGTACTTC. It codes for CATASGHMKETQYF.

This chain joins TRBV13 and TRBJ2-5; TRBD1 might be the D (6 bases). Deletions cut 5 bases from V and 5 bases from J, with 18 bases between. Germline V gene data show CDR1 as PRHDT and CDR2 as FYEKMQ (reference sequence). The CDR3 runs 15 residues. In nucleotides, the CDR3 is TGTGCCAGCAGCCTGACTCGGGACACCTTTGAGACCCAGTACTTC. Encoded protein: CASSLTRDTFETQYF.

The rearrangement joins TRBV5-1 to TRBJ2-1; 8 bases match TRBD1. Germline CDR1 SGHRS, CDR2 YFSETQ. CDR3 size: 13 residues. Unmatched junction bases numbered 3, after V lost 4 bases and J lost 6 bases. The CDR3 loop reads CASSTGQGNEQFF. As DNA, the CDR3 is TGCGCCAGCAGCACCGGACAGGGCAATGAGCAGTTCTTC.

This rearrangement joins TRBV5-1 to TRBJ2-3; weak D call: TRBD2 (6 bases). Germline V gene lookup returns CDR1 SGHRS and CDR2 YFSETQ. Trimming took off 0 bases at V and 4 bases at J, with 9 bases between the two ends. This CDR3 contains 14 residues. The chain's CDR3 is CASSLAGAPDTQYF. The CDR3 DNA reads TGCGCCAGCAGCTTGGCGGGAGCTCCAGATACGCAGTATTTT.

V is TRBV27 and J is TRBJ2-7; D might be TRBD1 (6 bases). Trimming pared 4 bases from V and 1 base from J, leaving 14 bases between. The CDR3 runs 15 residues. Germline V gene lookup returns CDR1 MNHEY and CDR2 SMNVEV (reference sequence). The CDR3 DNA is TGTGCCAGCAGTTCCCTCGTAACAGGGTCCTACGAGCAGTACTTC. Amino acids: CASSSLVTGSYEQYF.

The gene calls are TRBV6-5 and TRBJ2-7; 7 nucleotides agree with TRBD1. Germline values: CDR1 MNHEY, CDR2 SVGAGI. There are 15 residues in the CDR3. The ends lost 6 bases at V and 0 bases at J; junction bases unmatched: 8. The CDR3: CASSLKQGSSYEQYF. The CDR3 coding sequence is TGTGCCAGCAGCTTAAAACAGGGGAGCTCCTACGAGCAGTACTTC.

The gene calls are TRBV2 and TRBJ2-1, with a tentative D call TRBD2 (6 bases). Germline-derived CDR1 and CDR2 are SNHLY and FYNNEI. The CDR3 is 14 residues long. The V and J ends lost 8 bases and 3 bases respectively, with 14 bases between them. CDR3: CASAVIAVYNEQFF. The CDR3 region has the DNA TGTGCCAGCGCTGTCATAGCGGTCTACAATGAGCAGTTCTTC.

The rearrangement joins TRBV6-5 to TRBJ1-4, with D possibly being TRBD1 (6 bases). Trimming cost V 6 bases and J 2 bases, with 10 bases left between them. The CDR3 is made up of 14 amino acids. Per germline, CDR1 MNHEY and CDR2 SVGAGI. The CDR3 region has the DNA TGTGCCAGCAGCACAGGGTCCACTAATGAAAAACTGTTTTTT. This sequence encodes CASSTGSTNEKLFF.

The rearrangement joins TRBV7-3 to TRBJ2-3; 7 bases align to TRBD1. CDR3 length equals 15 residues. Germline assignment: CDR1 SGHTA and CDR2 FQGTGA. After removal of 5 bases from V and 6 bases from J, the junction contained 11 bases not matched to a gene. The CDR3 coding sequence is TGTGCCAGCAGCCAAACTCGACAGGGTGGCGATACGCAGTATTTT. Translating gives CASSQTRQGGDTQYF.

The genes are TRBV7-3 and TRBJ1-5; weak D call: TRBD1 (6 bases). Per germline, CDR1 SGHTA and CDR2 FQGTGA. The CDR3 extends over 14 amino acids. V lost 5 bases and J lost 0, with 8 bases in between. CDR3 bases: TGTGCCAGCAGCAAACAGGGTAGCAATCAGCCCCAGCATTTT. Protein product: CASSKQGSNQPQHF.

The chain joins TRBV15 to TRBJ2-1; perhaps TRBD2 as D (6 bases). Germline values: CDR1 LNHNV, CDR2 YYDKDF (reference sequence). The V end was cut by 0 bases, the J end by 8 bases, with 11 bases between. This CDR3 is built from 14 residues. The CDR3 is CATSRDRRDHEQFF. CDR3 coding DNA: TGTGCCACCAGCAGAGATAGGAGGGACCATGAGCAGTTCTTC.

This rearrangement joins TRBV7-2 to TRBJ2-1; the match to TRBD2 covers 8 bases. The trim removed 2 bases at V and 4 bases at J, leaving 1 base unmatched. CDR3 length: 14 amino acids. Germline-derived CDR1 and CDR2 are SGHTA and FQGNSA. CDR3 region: CASSLLAGYNEQFF. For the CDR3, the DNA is TGTGCCAGCAGCTTACTAGCGGGTTACAATGAGCAGTTCTTC. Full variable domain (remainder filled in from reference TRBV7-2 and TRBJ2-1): GAGVSQSPSNKVTEKGKDVELRCDPISGHTALYWYRQSLGQGLEFLIYFQGNSAPDKSGLPSDRFSAERTGGSVSTLTIQRTQQEDSAVYLCASSLLAGYNEQFFGPGTRLTVL.

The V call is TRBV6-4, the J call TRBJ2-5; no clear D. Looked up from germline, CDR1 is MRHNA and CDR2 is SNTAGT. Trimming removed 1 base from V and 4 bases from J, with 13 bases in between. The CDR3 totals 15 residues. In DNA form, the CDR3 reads TGTGCCAGCAGTGACTTCGCTAGGATCGGAGAGACCCAGTACTTC. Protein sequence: CASSDFARIGETQYF.

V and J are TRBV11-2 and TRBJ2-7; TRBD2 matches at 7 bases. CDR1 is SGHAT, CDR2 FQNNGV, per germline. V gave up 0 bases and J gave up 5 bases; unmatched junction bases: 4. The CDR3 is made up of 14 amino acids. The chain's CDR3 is CASSLDRGDHEQYF. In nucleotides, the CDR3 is TGTGCCAGCAGCTTAGACCGGGGGGACCACGAGCAGTACTTC.

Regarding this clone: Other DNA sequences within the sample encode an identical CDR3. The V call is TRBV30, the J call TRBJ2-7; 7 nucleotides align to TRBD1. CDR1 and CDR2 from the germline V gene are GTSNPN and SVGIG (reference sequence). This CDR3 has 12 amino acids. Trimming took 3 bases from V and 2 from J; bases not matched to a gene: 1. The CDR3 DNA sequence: TGTGCCTGGAGCAGGGGGACCTACGAGCAGTACTTC. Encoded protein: CAWSRGTYEQYF. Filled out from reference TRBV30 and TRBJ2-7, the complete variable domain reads SQTIHQWPATLVQPVGSPLSLECTVEGTSNPNLYWYRQAAGRGLQLLFYSVGIGQISSEVPQNLSASRPQDRQFILSSKKLLLSDSGFYLCAWSRGTYEQYFGPGTRLTVT.

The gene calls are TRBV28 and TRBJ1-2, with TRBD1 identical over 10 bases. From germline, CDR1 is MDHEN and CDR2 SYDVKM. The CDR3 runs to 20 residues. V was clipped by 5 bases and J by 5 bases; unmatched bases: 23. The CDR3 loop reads CASSTNPYRDRGSLGYGYTF. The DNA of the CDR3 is TGTGCCAGCAGTACTAATCCATACCGGGACAGGGGCTCCTTAGGATATGGCTACACCTTC.

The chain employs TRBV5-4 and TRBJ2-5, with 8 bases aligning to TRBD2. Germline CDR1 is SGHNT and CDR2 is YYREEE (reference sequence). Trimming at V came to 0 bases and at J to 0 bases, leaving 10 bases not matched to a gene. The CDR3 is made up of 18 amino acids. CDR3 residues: CASSLVLSGGGYQETQYF. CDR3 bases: TGTGCCAGCAGCTTGGTATTATCGGGCGGGGGGTACCAAGAGACCCAGTACTTC.

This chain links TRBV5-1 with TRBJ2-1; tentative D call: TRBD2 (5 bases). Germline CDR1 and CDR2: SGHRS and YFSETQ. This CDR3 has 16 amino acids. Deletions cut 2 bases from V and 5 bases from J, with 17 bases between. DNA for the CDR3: TGCGCCAGCAGCTTCGGCCCCAGCGGAGCTAACAATGAGCAGTTCTTC. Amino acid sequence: CASSFGPSGANNEQFF.

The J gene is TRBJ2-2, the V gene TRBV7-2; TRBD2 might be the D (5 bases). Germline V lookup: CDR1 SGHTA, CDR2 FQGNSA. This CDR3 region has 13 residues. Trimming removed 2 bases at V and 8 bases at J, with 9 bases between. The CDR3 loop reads CASSLRGLGELFF. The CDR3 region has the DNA TGTGCCAGCAGCTTAAGAGGGCTGGGGGAGCTGTTTTTT.

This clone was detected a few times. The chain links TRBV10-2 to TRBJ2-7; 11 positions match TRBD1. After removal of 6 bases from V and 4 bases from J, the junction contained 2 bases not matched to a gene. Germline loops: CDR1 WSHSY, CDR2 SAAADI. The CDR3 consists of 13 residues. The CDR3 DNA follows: TGCGCCAGCAGGGACAGGGGGCTTTACGAGCAGTACTTC. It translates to CASRDRGLYEQYF.

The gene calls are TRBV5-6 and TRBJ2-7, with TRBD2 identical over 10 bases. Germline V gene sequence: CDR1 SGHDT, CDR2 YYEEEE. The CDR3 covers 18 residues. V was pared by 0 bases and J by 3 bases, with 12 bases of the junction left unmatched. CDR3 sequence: CASSLETSGLTPGYEQYF. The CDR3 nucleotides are TGTGCCAGCAGCTTGGAGACTAGCGGGCTTACCCCTGGCTACGAGCAGTACTTC. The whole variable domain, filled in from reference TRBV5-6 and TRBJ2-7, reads DAGVTQSPTHLIKTRGQQVTLRCSPKSGHDTVSWYQQALGQGPQFIFQYYEEEERQRGNFPDRFSGHQFPNYSSELNVNALLLGDSALYLCASSLETSGLTPGYEQYFGPGTRLTVT.